This T cell receptor beta chain was found in a study of CD4 and CD8 cells across lung adenocarcinoma regions. The patients had localized lung adenocarcinoma, a non-small cell subtype. TCRdb ran MiXCR on the PCR reads and lists one entry per CDR3 protein. The sample carries some 19,000 distinct CDR3 sequences, around half recorded once. This clonotype qualifies as medium-sized. This TCR derives from a female donor with lung adenocarcinoma. The CD4 and CD8 labels of this study may be unreliable. Sequencing was done on a sample of CD8+ T cells from the center of a lung tumor.

As DNA, the CDR3 is TGTGCCAGCAGTTATCGGCAGGGGATCAGAAATGAGCAGTTCTTC. This translates into CASSYRQGIRNEQFF. This chain connects TRBV6-6 to TRBJ2-1; D may be TRBD1 (6 bases). The CDR3 has 15 residues. Trimming cost V 3 bases and J 7 bases, with 16 bases left between them. From germline, CDR1 is MNHNY and CDR2 SVGAGI (reference sequence).